The sequence of this T cell receptor (beta chain) was determined in a study of T-cell reconstitution after alpha-beta-depleted transplantation in children. Unique molecular identifiers featured in how the TCRbeta library was prepared. TCRdb reanalysed the PCR reads using MiXCR and keeps one entry per CDR3 protein. The data hold hundreds of thousands of distinct CDR3 sequences, with over 15% observed a single time. Ten or more counts support this clonotype. This TCR was recovered from a human donor who donated a stem cell graft to a child with acute myeloid leukemia. The sample in question was PBMCs from the stem cell graft donor, obtained from the stem cell graft.

The CDR3 nucleotides are TGCAGTGCTAGAAGCGGGACAGGGTACCGAGGCTACACCTTC. The encoded protein is CSARSGTGYRGYTF. The rearrangement joins TRBV20-1 to TRBJ1-2, with 9 bases matching TRBD1. Germline CDR1 reads DFQATT; CDR2 reads SNEGSKA (reference sequence). This CDR3 has 14 amino acids. With 2 bases clipped from V and 8 bases from J, the junction kept 9 bases outside the gene matches.